These T cell receptor beta chains were read from a single sample in a study of OX40 agonist ivuxolimab in advanced cancers. Clones were sequenced by immunoSEQ multiplex PCR, and TCRdb holds only the in-frame ones, with some missing. The sample holds about 41,000 clones, about 89% seen once. The sample consisted of CD4+ or CD8+ T cells sorted from blood, taken in a trial of the OX40 agonist ivuxolimab. These receptors were collected from an adult with an advanced solid tumor such as melanoma, head and neck, liver or kidney cancer. Both conserved end residues are part of each CDR3. Fields, in order: D gene, J gene, clone size, V gene, CDR3 DNA, CDR3 protein. A D gene is named only where the DNA matches it firmly. Some rows mark clone size as missing; the rest say once, few, many or name a class of expanded clone.

TRBD1,TRBJ2-7,-,TRBV5-1,TGCGCCAGCAGCCCCTCCGCCGGGACAGTTTCCTACGAGCAGTACTTC,CASSPSAGTVSYEQYF
TRBD2,TRBJ2-7,-,TRBV7-2,TGTGCCAGCAGCTTGGGGCTAGCGGGGGGCGCTAGTCTGTACGAGCAGTACTTC,CASSLGLAGGASLYEQYF
-,TRBJ2-1,few,TRBV5-1,TGCGCCAGCAGCTTGGTGGCGGGGCGAACCCCCAATGAGCAGTTCTTC,CASSLVAGRTPNEQFF
TRBD1,TRBJ2-5,-,TRBV7-2,TGTGCCAGCAGCTTGAATAGGGGGCGGGAGACCCAGTACTTC,CASSLNRGRETQYF
TRBD1,TRBJ2-3,once,TRBV5-6,TGTGCCAGCAGCGTGACAGGGGGGGCGCAGTATTTT,CASSVTGGAQYF
TRBD1,TRBJ1-2,-,TRBV5-1,TGCGCCAGCGGGGCCACAGGGGCCCTCTATGGCTACACCTTC,CASGATGALYGYTF
-,TRBJ2-7,-,TRBV11-2,TGTGCCAGCAGCTTAGTGATGGGGGGCGCGGACGAGCAGTACTTC,CASSLVMGGADEQYF
TRBD1,TRBJ2-3,-,TRBV7-2,TGTGCCAGCAGCTCTGGGGGACAGGGGGCAGATACGCAGTATTTT,CASSSGGQGADTQYF
-,TRBJ2-1,-,TRBV6-1,TGTGCCAGCAGTTCCCAGGGGGGAGGGAACAATGAGCAGTTCTTC,CASSSQGGGNNEQFF
TRBD2,TRBJ2-7,-,TRBV11-2,TGTGCCAGCAGTATCACGGGGGGGGCCGGCTACGAGCAGTACTTC,CASSITGGAGYEQYF
TRBD1,TRBJ2-3,-,TRBV7-8,TGTGCCAGCAGCTCCCGGGACAGGAGCACAGATACGCAGTATTTT,CASSSRDRSTDTQYF
TRBD2,TRBJ2-3,-,TRBV4-3,TGCGCCAGCAGCCAAGAAGTGACTAGCGGGGGGGGTGATACGCAGTATTTT,CASSQEVTSGGGDTQYF
-,TRBJ1-2,-,TRBV6-5,TGTGCCAGCAGTTACGAGGGGACACCAAACTATGGCTACACCTTC,CASSYEGTPNYGYTF
-,TRBJ2-7,-,TRBV5-4,TGTGCCAGCAGCTTCGGAGGAGTATACGAGCAGTACTTC,CASSFGGVYEQYF
-,TRBJ1-1,-,TRBV7-6,TGTGCCAGCAGCTTAGGGACAGTGAACACTGAAGCTTTCTTT,CASSLGTVNTEAFF
-,TRBJ1-1,-,TRBV7-8,TGTGCCAGCAGCCGTCGTAACCAAGAGACATTGAACACTGAAGCTTTCTTT,CASSRRNQETLNTEAFF
-,TRBJ2-3,-,TRBV4-2,TGTGCCAGCAGCCAAGTAGTGGGGGGGCTGGGAGATACGCAGTATTTT,CASSQVVGGLGDTQYF
-,TRBJ1-6,-,TRBV25-1,TGTGCCAGCAGAACCCTATTCACTTCACCCCTCCACTTT,CASRTLFTSPLHF
-,TRBJ1-4,-,TRBV25-1,TGTGCCAGCAGTCAAACAGCGGGGGGGACGGTTGAAAAACTGTTTTTT,CASSQTAGGTVEKLFF
-,TRBJ2-3,-,TRBV7-3,TGTGCCAGCAGCAGAAGCGGGCCCACAGATACGCAGTATTTT,CASSRSGPTDTQYF
-,TRBJ1-5,-,TRBV2,TGTGCCAGCAGCCAGGGAGGTAGTAATCAGCCCCAGCATTTT,CASSQGGSNQPQHF
-,TRBJ1-1,-,TRBV13,TGTGCCAGCAGCCGGGGGCAGTGGACACTAAAAGCTTTCTTT,CASSRGQWTLKAFF
TRBD1,TRBJ1-2,-,TRBV6-1,TGTGCCAGCAGTCTCCGGGACAGGCATCCCGTACCCTACACCTTC,CASSLRDRHPVPYTF
TRBD1,TRBJ2-5,-,TRBV5-1,TGCGCCAGCAGCTTAGGACAGGGAGACCAAGAGACCCAGTACTTC,CASSLGQGDQETQYF
-,TRBJ1-6,-,TRBV27,TGTGCCAGCAGTACCGACGTTGATTCACCCCTCCACTTT,CASSTDVDSPLHF
-,TRBJ1-1,-,TRBV7-6,TGTGCCAGCAGCTTAAATCGTGCCACTGAAGCTTTCTTT,CASSLNRATEAFF
TRBD1,TRBJ1-2,-,TRBV28,TGTGCCAGCAGTCTCCTCGCTGGGTCGGGGACAGAAAACTATGGCTACACCTTC,CASSLLAGSGTENYGYTF
-,TRBJ1-1,-,TRBV13,TGTGCCAGCAGCTCCCGCGACACTCTGAACACTGAAGCTTTCTTT,CASSSRDTLNTEAFF
TRBD1,TRBJ1-5,-,TRBV4-2,TGTGCCAGCAGCCAAGTCTATGGTCGCCGACAGGGGAATAGCAATCAGCCCCAGCATTTT,CASSQVYGRRQGNSNQPQHF
-,TRBJ1-1,-,TRBV5-1,TGCGCCAGCAGCTTGGCGGGCCCGAACACTGAAGCTTTCTTT,CASSLAGPNTEAFF
TRBD1,TRBJ1-1,-,TRBV5-1,TGCGCCAGCAGCCAAAACAGGGGGAACACTGAAGCTTTCTTT,CASSQNRGNTEAFF
-,TRBJ1-1,few,TRBV25-1,TGTGCCAGCAGTGAAATGAGCCAGGGGGAAGCTTTCTTT,CASSEMSQGEAFF
-,TRBJ2-2,-,TRBV6-5,TGTGCCAGCAGTCCAAAAGCAGGGATTACCGGGGAGCTGTTTTTT,CASSPKAGITGELFF
TRBD1,TRBJ2-7,-,TRBV7-9,TGTGCCAGCAGCTTAGGGGACAGTTCCTACGAGCAGTACTTC,CASSLGDSSYEQYF